Below, 28 T cell receptor beta chains from the same sample are listed, as sequenced in a study of T cells in Graves' hyperthyroidism and ophthalmopathy. From RNA transcripts, TCR beta CDR3 regions were amplified. The primer set for the first-round RT-PCR of the TCR CDR3 was HTBI. One entry per CDR3 protein, called by TCRdb with MiXCR from the multiplex PCR reads. Here the sample spans over 300,000 distinct CDR3 sequences, around 15% being singletons. The sequencing sample was made of blood. These receptors were collected from a woman aged 40 to 50 with Graves' ophthalmopathy.

The genes are TRBV6-1 and TRBJ1-2, with D maybe TRBD1 (5 bases). The germline V gene has CDR1 MNHNS and CDR2 SASEGT. V gave up 6 bases and J gave up 8 bases, with 13 bases separating them. The CDR3 extends over 12 amino acids. In nucleotides, the CDR3 is TGTGCCAGCAGCCGGGACTTAGGAGGCTACACCTTC. Protein: CASSRDLGGYTF.

Concerning this clonotype: A much larger clone differs by one base, so this may be a read error. The V gene is TRBV6-1, the J gene TRBJ1-6, with a weak D call TRBD1 (5 bases). V was cut by 2 bases and J by 11 bases, with 16 bases left in between. Germline values: CDR1 MNHNS, CDR2 SASEGT. The CDR3 consists of 15 residues. DNA for the CDR3: TGTGCCAGCAGTGAATTGGGCCAGGGATATCCACCCCTCCACTTT. Protein product: CASSELGQGYPPLHF.

This clonotype has at least ten counts. The CDR3 protein is CASSDPPLAGLHHEQFF. For the CDR3, the DNA is TGTGCCAGCAGTGACCCGCCTCTAGCGGGGTTACACCATGAGCAGTTCTTC. The chain couples TRBV12-3 or TRBV12-4 to TRBJ2-1; 9 nucleotides match TRBD2. V shed 5 bases and J 8 bases; nucleotides not matched to a gene: 16. The CDR3 contains 17 residues.

This clonotype was found a few times. The rearrangement joins TRBV25-1 to TRBJ2-7, with D perhaps TRBD1 (6 bases). Trimming removed 7 bases at V and 6 bases at J, with 16 bases between. The germline V gene encodes CDR1 MGHDK and CDR2 SYGVNS. The CDR3 sequence is 13 residues long. The CDR3 is CASNLDSEREQYF. The CDR3 region has the DNA TGTGCCAGCAACCTGGACAGCGAGCGCGAGCAGTACTTC.

The gene calls are TRBV5-1 and TRBJ2-5, with 7 bases lining up with TRBD2. The CDR3 totals 15 residues. V trimming: 2 bases; J trimming: 2 bases; junction bases outside the gene matches: 6. The germline gives CDR1 SGHRS, CDR2 YFSETQ. CDR3 coding DNA: TGCGCCAGCAGCTTTCCTCTAGCGGAACAAGAGACCCAGTACTTC. This sequence encodes CASSFPLAEQETQYF.

This clonotype has a single count. J is TRBJ2-6 and V is TRBV20-1; possibly TRBD1 or TRBD2 for D (7 bases each). In germline, CDR1 is DFQATT, CDR2 SNEGSKA (reference sequence). The V end lost 7 bases, the J end lost 3 bases, and 19 bases lay between the germline ends. This CDR3 has 16 residues. The CDR3 DNA follows: TGCAGTGTTCTTGAGGGGGCGGGAGTTGGGGCCAACGTCCTGACTTTC. It specifies CSVLEGAGVGANVLTF.

Many counts were recorded for this clonotype. The chain couples TRBV6-1 to TRBJ2-3, with TRBD1 identical over 8 bases. In germline, CDR1 is MNHNS, CDR2 SASEGT. The J segment lost 4 bases and the V segment lost 6 bases, leaving 3 bases of the junction unmatched. The CDR3 sequence is 13 residues long. The CDR3 DNA reads as TGTGCCAGCAGGGACAGGGCAGCAGATACGCAGTATTTT. Translation: CASRDRAADTQYF.

This clonotype was observed a few times. The rearrangement joins TRBV6-1 to TRBJ1-3, with 9 bases matching TRBD1. The CDR3 runs to 15 residues. Per the germline V gene, CDR1 is MNHNS and CDR2 is SASEGT. V shed 6 bases and J 4 bases; nucleotides not matched to a gene: 7. For the CDR3, the DNA is TGTGCCAGCAGGATCAACAGGGGGCTAGGAAACACCATATATTTT. Translation: CASRINRGLGNTIYF.

This clonotype was seen a handful of times. The rearrangement links TRBV10-1 to TRBJ2-1, with D perhaps given as TRBD1 or TRBD2 (5 bases each). V dropped 5 bases and J dropped 4 bases, with 12 bases sitting between them. The CDR3 consists of 14 residues. In germline, CDR1 is WNHNN, CDR2 SYGVQD (reference sequence). Written as DNA, the CDR3 is TGCGCCAGCAGTCGTGGGGGAACGTACAATGAGCAGTTCTTC. Protein sequence: CASSRGGTYNEQFF.

This clonotype was counted a single time. V is TRBV14 and J is TRBJ2-7; 11 bases line up with TRBD2. CDR3 length equals 14 residues. V lost 4 bases to trimming and J lost 7 bases; unmatched junction nucleotides: 6. Germline CDR1 is SGHDN and CDR2 is FVKESK. This CDR3 reads CASSPLAGGREQYF. The CDR3 DNA follows: TGTGCCAGCAGCCCATTAGCGGGGGGGCGTGAGCAGTACTTC.

Points on this clonotype: Just one base apart from a much larger clone, this may be a read error. J is TRBJ2-7 and V is TRBV20-1; D uncertain. Looked up from germline, CDR1 is DFQATT and CDR2 is SNEGSKA (reference sequence). CDR3 length equals 14 residues. The CDR3 region is CSVRDYVGSYEQYF. DNA for the CDR3: TGCAGTGTTAGAGATTACGTTGGCTCCTACGAGCAGTACTTC.

This clonotype came up many times. The chain uses TRBV28 and TRBJ2-2, with 13 nucleotides matching TRBD2. V lost 5 bases and J lost 3; bases outside the gene matches: 6. The V gene's germline CDR1 is MDHEN and CDR2 SYDVKM. The CDR3 contains 17 residues. The CDR3 DNA sequence: TGTGCCAGCAGTCCCTGGACTAGCGGGAGATACACCGGGGAGCTGTTTTTT. Translating it yields CASSPWTSGRYTGELFF.

This clonotype was recorded many times. The V gene is TRBV12-3 or TRBV12-4, the J gene TRBJ2-5, with D tentatively TRBD2 (5 bases). The CDR3 consists of 11 residues. Between the trimmed V and J ends, which lost 2 bases and 7 bases, there was a span of 5 bases. DNA for the CDR3: TGTGCCAGCAGTTTAAGCGGGACCCAGTACTTC. Protein sequence: CASSLSGTQYF.

This clonotype was recorded many times. The rearrangement uses TRBV12-3 or TRBV12-4 and TRBJ1-2, with 8 bases that match TRBD1. V lost 6 bases, J lost 4 bases, and 7 bases stayed unmatched. The CDR3 has 14 amino acids. In DNA, the CDR3 is TGTGCCAGCAGGTTAAACACAGGGGGCTATGGCTACACCTTC. This codes for CASRLNTGGYGYTF.

About this clonotype: One base away lies a much larger clone, so this may be a sequencing read error. The chain links TRBV28 to TRBJ1-2; possible D gene TRBD1, 5 bases. The CDR3 extends over 14 amino acids. The V gene's germline CDR1 is MDHEN and CDR2 SYDVKM. The V end lost 7 bases, the J end lost 4 bases, and 16 bases lay between the germline ends. CDR3 region: CASTKTEGLYGYTF. The CDR3 nucleotides read TGTGCCAGCACTAAGACAGAGGGTCTCTATGGCTACACCTTC.

The rearrangement joins TRBV5-8 to TRBJ2-5, with 10 bases matching TRBD2. With V trimmed by 4 bases and J by 5 bases, 17 bases remained unmatched. The CDR3 length is 18 residues. CDR1 SGHTS and CDR2 YDEGEE come from the germline V gene. The CDR3 loop reads CASSLMRTGTSVLETQYF. CDR3 coding DNA: TGTGCCAGCAGCCTAATGCGGACCGGGACTAGCGTGTTGGAGACCCAGTACTTC.

This clonotype was counted ten times or more. V and J are TRBV14 and TRBJ2-1; a possible D gene is TRBD2 (6 bases). The CDR3 totals 15 residues. Looked up from germline, CDR1 is SGHDN and CDR2 is FVKESK. Trimming cost V 2 bases and J 7 bases, with 15 bases left between them. The CDR3 is CASSQSPGAGNEQFF. The CDR3 DNA follows: TGTGCCAGCAGCCAATCGCCAGGCGCGGGGAATGAGCAGTTCTTC.

This rearrangement joins TRBV7-6 to TRBJ2-1; 10 bases match TRBD2. CDR1 is SGHVS, CDR2 FNYEAQ, per germline. J lost 8 bases, V lost 7 bases, and 11 bases had no gene match. The CDR3 is 15 residues long. The CDR3 DNA reads as TGTGCCAGCATCAGCGGGAGGGCCAATGGAGATGAGCAGTTCTTC. It specifies CASISGRANGDEQFF.

This clonotype appeared many times. This chain connects TRBV6-1 to TRBJ1-2; 9 bases fit TRBD1. CDR1 is MNHNS and CDR2 is SASEGT in the germline V gene. V shed 4 bases and J 5 bases; nucleotides not matched to a gene: 14. CDR3 length: 17 amino acids. CDR3 nucleotides: TGTGCCAGCAGTGGAGCCCAACAGGGGGCGAGCATTTATGGCTACACCTTC. It codes for CASSGAQQGASIYGYTF.

In its sample, this clonotype was seen many times. The chain has TRBV7-8 and TRBJ1-2; no firm D call. CDR1 is SGHVS, CDR2 FQNEAQ, per germline. V was clipped by 5 bases and J by 8 bases, with 12 bases between them. The length of the CDR3 is 12 residues. The CDR3 DNA follows: TGTGCCAGCAGCCCGCTTAGTCGGGGCTACACCTTC. It encodes CASSPLSRGYTF.

On this clonotype: This may be a read error, as it is one base from a much larger clone. This chain connects TRBV20-1 to TRBJ2-7; 8 positions agree with TRBD2. The CDR3 covers 18 residues. Germline lookup yields CDR1 DFQATT and CDR2 SNEGSKA (reference sequence). Losses at the gene ends were 0 bases for V and 0 bases for J; bases not matched to a gene: 13. In DNA form, the CDR3 reads TGCAGTGCTAGAGATATGGGGTGGAGCGGGAGAAGCTCCTACGAGCAGTACTTC. This encodes CSARDMGWSGRSSYEQYF.

This sequence joins TRBV3-1 and TRBJ1-2; 8 bases match TRBD1. There are 14 residues in the CDR3. J lost 8 bases, V lost 2 bases, and 7 bases had no gene match. CDR1 is LGHDT and CDR2 is YNNKEL in the germline V gene (reference sequence). CDR3 nucleotide sequence: TGTGCCAGCAGCCAACAGGGGGCGGTGGGAGGCTACACCTTC. It translates to CASSQQGAVGGYTF.

In this sample, this clonotype turned up a few times. The V call is TRBV7-9, the J call TRBJ1-6, with D hard to call. The CDR3 extends over 16 amino acids. Looked up from germline, CDR1 is SEHNR and CDR2 is FQNEAQ (reference sequence). The ends were cut back, 5 bases at V and 6 bases at J, with 17 bases in the middle. The CDR3 loop is CASSGAAANFNSPLHF. The DNA for the CDR3 is TGTGCCAGCAGCGGTGCAGCCGCCAATTTTAATTCACCCCTCCACTTT.

This clonotype was detected many times. The chain carries TRBV5-1 and TRBJ2-7; 10 bases fit TRBD2. The CDR3 consists of 17 residues. CDR1 is SGHRS, CDR2 YFSETQ, per germline. V lost 4 bases and J lost 3; bases outside the gene matches: 13. The CDR3 loop reads CASSRDGLAENYYEQYF. In DNA form, the CDR3 reads TGCGCCAGCAGCCGAGACGGACTAGCGGAAAATTACTACGAGCAGTACTTC.

This clonotype turned up a few times. The chain combines TRBV7-9 with TRBJ2-2; D is uncertain. V was pared by 2 bases and J by 4 bases, with 5 bases between. Germline assignment: CDR1 SEHNR and CDR2 FQNEAQ (reference sequence). CDR3 length: 13 amino acids. DNA for the CDR3: TGTGCCAGCAGCTTATACCCCACCGGGGAGCTGTTTTTT. Residues: CASSLYPTGELFF.

In its sample, this clonotype was seen many times. The chain recombines TRBV11-2 with TRBJ1-2; 8 bases line up with TRBD1. The V gene end was trimmed by 2 bases and the J gene end by 6 bases; junction bases not matched to a gene: 8. The V gene's germline CDR1 is SGHAT and CDR2 FQNNGV. This CDR3 has 15 residues. This CDR3 is CASSLRTGNRHGYTF. The CDR3 DNA sequence: TGTGCCAGCAGCTTACGGACAGGGAATCGGCATGGCTACACCTTC.

Concerning this clonotype: A much larger clone is a single base away; this may be a read error. DNA for the CDR3: TGTGCCAGTAGCCGAACTAGCGGGGAAGTCTACGAGCAGTACTTC. Amino acid sequence: CASSRTSGEVYEQYF. The J gene is TRBJ2-7, the V gene TRBV19; 10 bases match TRBD2. This CDR3 is 15 amino acids long. The junction had 8 bases not matched to a gene; V was cut back by 6 bases and J by 3 bases. Germline V lookup: CDR1 LNHDA, CDR2 SQIVND (reference sequence).

This clonotype was detected ten times or more. The chain joins TRBV24-1 to TRBJ1-2; maybe TRBD1 (6 bases). The V gene's germline CDR1 is KGHDR and CDR2 SFDVKD. V lost 4 bases to trimming and J lost 5 bases, with 19 bases between them. This CDR3 is 16 amino acids long. The CDR3 sequence: CATSDGQNPLGYGYTF. CDR3 in DNA: TGTGCCACCAGTGACGGACAGAACCCTCTAGGGTATGGCTACACCTTC.